This TCR beta chain was profiled in a study of shared clonotypes between healthy human individuals. Sorted-subset replicate PCRs used 200 ng of genomic DNA. This amount corresponded to approximately 30,000 T cell genomes. Repertoires were generated with immunoSEQ multiplex PCR, while TCRdb's copy carries only in-frame clones and drops some. The table includes 850,000 to 1,100,000 clones, roughly 80% detected once. V was pared by 6 bases and J by 10 bases, with 6 bases of the junction left unmatched. Germline V gives CDR1 MDHEN, CDR2 SYDVKM. The CDR3 is 12 amino acids. The gene calls are TRBV28 and TRBJ2-1, with 7 bases identical to TRBD2. Input material: memory CD4+ T cells from PBMCs. Indicated subset: CD45RA-negative fraction. The receptor's source is a young man in good health. Some clones in this sample may be carry-over from other donors' samples. CDR3 sequence: CASRRGSREQFF. The CDR3 nucleotides read TGTGCCAGCAGGCGCGGGAGCAGGGAGCAGTTCTTC.